A single sample is the source of the 14 T cell receptor beta chains below, sequenced in a study of blood T cell repertoires in COVID-19. The table came from immunoSEQ multiplex PCR; TCRdb's copy has only in-frame clones and leaves some out. Of about 210,000 clones listed, 70% to 90% are singletons. Sequenced sample: peripheral blood. The receptors originated from a man aged 45-60 years with COVID-19, enrolled during active disease.

The CDR3 nucleotides read TGTGCCAGCAGCCCTACGACAGGGAGCTCTGGAAACACCATATATTTT. This gives the protein CASSPTTGSSGNTIYF. The V and J genes are TRBV9 and TRBJ1-3; 7 bases are a match to TRBD1. The CDR3 covers 16 residues. The trim removed 4 bases at V and 0 bases at J, leaving 7 bases unmatched. In germline, CDR1 is SGDLS, CDR2 YYNGEE.

The chain has TRBV6-6 and TRBJ2-7; D is ambiguous. V shed 6 bases and J shed 4 bases, with 7 bases lying between them. The CDR3 runs to 11 residues. From germline, CDR1 is MNHNY and CDR2 SVGAGI (reference sequence). The CDR3 loop reads CASSGSYEQYF. The CDR3, as DNA: TGTGCCAGCAGCGGGTCTTACGAGCAGTACTTC.

V usage is TRBV2 and J usage is TRBJ2-5; possible D gene TRBD1, 6 bases. V was cut by 2 bases and J by 1 base, with 8 bases left in between. The CDR3 extends over 14 amino acids. Germline V gene lookup returns CDR1 SNHLY and CDR2 FYNNEI. CDR3 residues: CASSEQGPQETQYF. CDR3 DNA sequence: TGTGCCAGCAGTGAACAGGGGCCCCAAGAGACCCAGTACTTC.

The V and J genes are TRBV5-4 and TRBJ2-7, with 10 bases that match TRBD2. CDR1 and CDR2 (germline): SGHNT, YYREEE (reference sequence). The CDR3 totals 14 residues. V lost 2 bases and J lost 2; bases outside the gene matches: 1. CDR3 DNA: TGTGCCAGCAGCTTAAGCGGGGGGGCCTACGAGCAGTACTTC. Translation: CASSLSGGAYEQYF.

This chain uses TRBV19 with TRBJ2-1; 7 nucleotides match TRBD2. CDR3 size: 15 residues. Germline V lookup: CDR1 LNHDA, CDR2 SQIVND (reference sequence). After removal of 1 base from V and 7 bases from J, the junction contained 7 bases not matched to a gene. The CDR3 region is CASSIGGTTSNEQFF. The CDR3 region has the DNA TGTGCCAGTAGTATAGGAGGGACTACGTCTAATGAGCAGTTCTTC.

The V gene is TRBV21-1, the J gene TRBJ2-2; TRBD1 reflects the table's D call only, with no check against the DNA. TRBV21-1 corresponds to a pseudogene. This CDR3 is built from 17 residues. The CDR3 DNA follows: TGTGCCAGCATCATAGGGACAGGGGGCGAGGAAACCGGGGAGCTGTTTTTT. It yields the protein CASIIGTGGEETGELFF.

The V gene is TRBV10-1, the J gene TRBJ2-6, with TRBD2 matching 7 bases. Looked up from germline, CDR1 is WNHNN and CDR2 is SYGVQD (reference sequence). V gave up 0 bases and J gave up 0 bases; unmatched junction bases: 5. The CDR3 covers 18 residues. The CDR3 DNA is TGCGCCAGCAGTGAGTCTTGGCGGGGGAGCTCTGGGGCCAACGTCCTGACTTTC. Encoded protein: CASSESWRGSSGANVLTF.

CDR3: CASSYLRTGTYGYTF. In DNA form, the CDR3 reads TGTGCCAGCAGTTACTTACGAACAGGCACCTATGGCTACACCTTC. This sequence joins TRBV6-5 and TRBJ1-2; a possible D gene is TRBD1 (5 bases). V was pared by 1 base and J by 4 bases, with 13 bases between. Germline V CDR1 and CDR2: MNHEY, SVGAGI. The CDR3 is made up of 15 amino acids.

This chain connects TRBV4-3 to TRBJ1-2, with 7 bases lining up with TRBD1. There are 14 residues in the CDR3. Germline V CDR1 and CDR2: LGHNA, YSLEER. V was pared by 0 bases and J by 8 bases, with 6 bases of the junction left unmatched. This chain's CDR3 is CASSQDVDRAGYTF. The CDR3 DNA reads as TGCGCCAGCAGCCAAGATGTCGACAGGGCCGGCTACACCTTC.

This clone was counted once. This chain joins TRBV14 and TRBJ2-3, with 11 bases fitting TRBD2. The CDR3 runs 16 residues. The trim removed 3 bases at V and 6 bases at J, leaving 8 bases unmatched. The V gene's germline CDR1 is SGHDN and CDR2 FVKESK. The CDR3 DNA follows: TGTGCCAGCAGCCAGAAGAGACTAGCGGGGTCGGATACGCAGTATTTT. Translating gives CASSQKRLAGSDTQYF.

This clone was seen a single time. The genes are TRBV4-1 and TRBJ1-5; D is perhaps TRBD1 (6 bases). This CDR3 spans 15 amino acids. V dropped 5 bases and J dropped 7 bases, with 18 bases sitting between them. Germline V gives CDR1 MGHRA, CDR2 YSYEKL. The CDR3 here is CASSFERGQGQPQHF. CDR3 DNA sequence: TGCGCCAGCAGCTTCGAGCGGGGCCAGGGGCAGCCCCAGCATTTT.

V is TRBV18 and J is TRBJ1-1, with D hard to call. The CDR3 runs to 15 residues. In germline, CDR1 is KGHSH, CDR2 LQKENI. V was trimmed by 4 bases and J by 0 bases, leaving 12 bases between them. Here the CDR3 reads CASSRRGDLNTEAFF. CDR3 DNA: TGTGCCAGCTCACGACGGGGAGACCTGAACACTGAAGCTTTCTTT.

The CDR3, as DNA: TGTGCCAGCGTCCGACAGGTTATGAACACTGAAGCTTTCTTT. It codes for CASVRQVMNTEAFF. This chain joins TRBV18 and TRBJ1-1; TRBD1 is a possible D gene (6 bases). Germline V CDR1 and CDR2: KGHSH, LQKENI. V was shortened by 8 bases and J by 0 bases, with 13 bases between the two germline ends. The CDR3 is made up of 14 amino acids.

J is TRBJ1-3 and V is TRBV19; the D gene is possibly TRBD1 (6 bases). The CDR3 sequence is 14 residues long. Germline lookup yields CDR1 LNHDA and CDR2 SQIVND (reference sequence). Trimming removed 10 bases from V and 0 bases from J, with 13 bases in between. The CDR3 sequence: CATRQAGSGNTIYF. CDR3 in DNA: TGTGCCACTCGACAGGCCGGCTCTGGAAACACCATATATTTT.